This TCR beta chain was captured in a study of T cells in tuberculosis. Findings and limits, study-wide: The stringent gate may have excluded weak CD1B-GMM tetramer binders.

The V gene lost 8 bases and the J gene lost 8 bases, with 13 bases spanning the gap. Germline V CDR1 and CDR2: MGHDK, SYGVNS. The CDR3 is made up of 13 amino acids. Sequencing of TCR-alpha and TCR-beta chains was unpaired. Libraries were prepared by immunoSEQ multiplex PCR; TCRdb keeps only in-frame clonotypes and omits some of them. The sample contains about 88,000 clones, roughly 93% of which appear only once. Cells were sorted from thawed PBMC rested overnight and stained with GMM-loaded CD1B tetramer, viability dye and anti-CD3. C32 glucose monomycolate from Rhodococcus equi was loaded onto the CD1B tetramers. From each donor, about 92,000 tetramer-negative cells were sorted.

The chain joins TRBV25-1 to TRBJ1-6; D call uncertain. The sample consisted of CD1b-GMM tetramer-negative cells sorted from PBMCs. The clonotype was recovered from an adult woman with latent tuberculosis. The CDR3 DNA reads TGTGCCAGCTCCGGGATTGGGGATTCACCCCTCCACTTT. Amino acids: CASSGIGDSPLHF.